Listed below are T cell receptor beta chains from one sample, sequenced in a study of T cell clones after liver transplantation. Only in-frame clones appear in the TCRdb table, and some are missing; sequencing was by immunoSEQ multiplex PCR. The sample includes under 150,000 clones, less than 95% of them seen just once. Sequenced here: CD4+ T cells from blood, sampled 12 months after liver transplant. These receptors originate from a human patient who received a liver transplant. The T cells may partly be graft donor cells. The CDR3 runs from the conserved cysteine through the conserved F or W. The order of the fields is CDR3 protein, CDR3 DNA, clone size, V gene, J gene, D gene. The D gene is left open where the match is weak. Clone size, where shown, is once, few, many, or a class for clones that have expanded.

CDR3 protein: CASRKEGATYEQYF
CDR3 DNA: TGTGCCAGCAGGAAGGAGGGAGCAACCTACGAGCAGTACTTC
clone size: -
V gene: TRBV7-3
J gene: TRBJ2-7
D gene: -

CDR3 protein: CASGGQAVGAFF
CDR3 DNA: TGTGCCAGCGGGGGACAGGCAGTGGGCGCTTTCTTT
clone size: -
V gene: TRBV28
J gene: TRBJ1-1
D gene: TRBD1

CDR3 protein: CSVRTGVGNTEAFF
CDR3 DNA: TGCAGCGTTCGGACAGGGGTGGGAAACACTGAAGCTTTCTTT
clone size: -
V gene: TRBV29-1
J gene: TRBJ1-1
D gene: TRBD1

CDR3 protein: CASSQYFGTDTQYF
CDR3 DNA: TGTGCCAGCAGCCAATACTTCGGCACAGATACGCAGTATTTT
clone size: -
V gene: TRBV7-2
J gene: TRBJ2-3
D gene: -

CDR3 protein: CASSFRSYEQYF
CDR3 DNA: TGTGCCAGCAGTTTTAGGAGCTACGAGCAGTACTTC
clone size: once
V gene: TRBV28
J gene: TRBJ2-7
D gene: -

CDR3 protein: CASSLEIPRREVVEKLFF
CDR3 DNA: TGTGCCAGCAGCTTAGAAATCCCCCGGCGGGAGGTTGTCGAAAAACTGTTTTTT
clone size: -
V gene: TRBV7-8
J gene: TRBJ1-4
D gene: -

CDR3 protein: CASGLVLTEAFF
CDR3 DNA: TGTGCTAGTGGTTTGGTACTAACTGAAGCTTTCTTT
clone size: -
V gene: TRBV12-5
J gene: TRBJ1-1
D gene: -

CDR3 protein: CASSYGQGSYGYTF
CDR3 DNA: TGTGCCAGCAGTTATGGACAGGGAAGTTATGGCTACACCTTC
clone size: once
V gene: TRBV27
J gene: TRBJ1-2
D gene: TRBD1

CDR3 protein: CAWSWRNEQFF
CDR3 DNA: TGTGCCTGGAGCTGGAGGAATGAGCAGTTCTTC
clone size: -
V gene: TRBV30
J gene: TRBJ2-1
D gene: -

CDR3 protein: CASSEGGGYTEAFF
CDR3 DNA: TGCGCCAGCAGTGAAGGGGGAGGGTACACTGAAGCTTTCTTT
clone size: -
V gene: TRBV10-2
J gene: TRBJ1-1
D gene: -

CDR3 protein: CASSLGLANEQFF
CDR3 DNA: TGCGCCAGCAGCTTGGGACTAGCGAATGAGCAGTTCTTC
clone size: -
V gene: TRBV5-1
J gene: TRBJ2-1
D gene: TRBD2

CDR3 protein: CASSSLTAGEQYF
CDR3 DNA: TGTGCCAGCAGCTCTCTGACCGCGGGCGAGCAGTACTTC
clone size: -
V gene: TRBV11-3
J gene: TRBJ2-7
D gene: -

CDR3 protein: CASSFMVKETQYF
CDR3 DNA: TGTGCCAGCAGCTTCATGGTGAAAGAGACCCAGTACTTC
clone size: -
V gene: TRBV7-9
J gene: TRBJ2-5
D gene: -

CDR3 protein: CASTGTSGSPQYF
CDR3 DNA: TGCGCCAGCACGGGGACTAGCGGGAGTCCGCAGTACTTC
clone size: -
V gene: TRBV10-1
J gene: TRBJ2-7
D gene: TRBD2

CDR3 protein: CSVARTDIRTDTQYF
CDR3 DNA: TGCAGCGTTGCACGTACGGACATCCGCACAGATACGCAGTATTTT
clone size: -
V gene: TRBV29-1
J gene: TRBJ2-3
D gene: -

CDR3 protein: CASSQGSREQETQYF
CDR3 DNA: TGTGCCAGCAGTCAAGGGTCGCGGGAGCAAGAGACCCAGTACTTC
clone size: -
V gene: TRBV11-3
J gene: TRBJ2-5
D gene: TRBD2

CDR3 protein: CASSRSAGTVNYEQYF
CDR3 DNA: TGTGCCAGCAGCAGATCCGCCGGGACAGTCAACTACGAGCAGTACTTC
clone size: -
V gene: TRBV7-2
J gene: TRBJ2-7
D gene: TRBD1

CDR3 protein: CASSSTGGYGYTF
CDR3 DNA: TGTGCCAGCAGTTCTACAGGGGGATATGGCTACACCTTC
clone size: -
V gene: TRBV28
J gene: TRBJ1-2
D gene: TRBD1

CDR3 protein: CASRTDRGTNEKLFF
CDR3 DNA: TGTGCCAGCAGGACTGACAGGGGGACGAATGAAAAACTGTTTTTT
clone size: once
V gene: TRBV6-1
J gene: TRBJ1-4
D gene: TRBD1

CDR3 protein: CASSQDGGLAGHNYEQYF
CDR3 DNA: TGCGCCAGCAGCCAAGATGGCGGACTAGCGGGGCATAACTACGAGCAGTACTTC
clone size: once
V gene: TRBV4-1
J gene: TRBJ2-7
D gene: TRBD2

CDR3 protein: CASSPRGRGTNTGELFF
CDR3 DNA: TGTGCCAGCAGCCCCCGGGGAAGGGGTACGAACACCGGGGAGCTGTTTTTT
clone size: -
V gene: TRBV7-9
J gene: TRBJ2-2
D gene: -

CDR3 protein: CASSQGRGQGVNNEQFF
CDR3 DNA: TGCGCCAGCAGCCAAGGGCGGGGACAGGGTGTGAACAATGAGCAGTTCTTC
clone size: once
V gene: TRBV4-1
J gene: TRBJ2-1
D gene: TRBD1

CDR3 protein: CASSLGSLAGVQETQYF
CDR3 DNA: TGTGCCAGCAGCTTAGGAAGTCTAGCGGGGGTCCAAGAGACCCAGTACTTC
clone size: -
V gene: TRBV11-3
J gene: TRBJ2-5
D gene: TRBD2

CDR3 protein: CASSFVQGQPQHF
CDR3 DNA: TGTGCCAGCAGTTTCGTTCAGGGCCAGCCCCAGCATTTT
clone size: -
V gene: TRBV27
J gene: TRBJ1-5
D gene: -

CDR3 protein: CASSRSGNSYNEQFF
CDR3 DNA: TGTGCCAGCAGCCGAAGCGGGAACTCCTACAATGAGCAGTTCTTC
clone size: -
V gene: TRBV6-5
J gene: TRBJ2-1
D gene: TRBD2

CDR3 protein: CASSEREGSYNEQFF
CDR3 DNA: TGCGCCAGCTCAGAGCGGGAGGGATCCTACAATGAGCAGTTCTTC
clone size: -
V gene: TRBV5-1
J gene: TRBJ2-1
D gene: TRBD2

CDR3 protein: CASSVAPQGGEQFF
CDR3 DNA: TGTGCCAGCAGCGTAGCGCCCCAGGGTGGGGAGCAGTTCTTC
clone size: -
V gene: TRBV9
J gene: TRBJ2-1
D gene: -

CDR3 protein: CSVEGGSDWQYF
CDR3 DNA: TGTAGCGTTGAAGGCGGTTCCGATTGGCAGTATTTT
clone size: -
V gene: TRBV29-1
J gene: TRBJ2-3
D gene: -

CDR3 protein: CAWSIGTALYEQYF
CDR3 DNA: TGTGCCTGGAGTATTGGGACAGCTCTTTACGAGCAGTACTTC
clone size: -
V gene: TRBV30
J gene: TRBJ2-7
D gene: TRBD1

CDR3 protein: CASRPSSGANVLTF
CDR3 DNA: TGCGCCAGTCGACCCTCCTCTGGGGCCAACGTCCTGACTTTC
clone size: -
V gene: TRBV5-1
J gene: TRBJ2-6
D gene: -

CDR3 protein: CAWSQQGALANTIYF
CDR3 DNA: TGTGCCTGGAGCCAACAGGGGGCCCTGGCAAACACCATATATTTT
clone size: -
V gene: TRBV30
J gene: TRBJ1-3
D gene: TRBD1

CDR3 protein: CASSPGLAGGTYEQYF
CDR3 DNA: TGTGCCAGCAGCCCGGGACTAGCGGGAGGAACCTACGAGCAGTACTTC
clone size: -
V gene: TRBV5-4
J gene: TRBJ2-7
D gene: TRBD2

CDR3 protein: CASSRPRQENTEAFF
CDR3 DNA: TGTGCCAGCAGCCGCCCCCGACAGGAGAACACTGAAGCTTTCTTT
clone size: -
V gene: TRBV7-2
J gene: TRBJ1-1
D gene: -

CDR3 protein: CASSLGRFGSAPNYGYTF
CDR3 DNA: TGTGCCAGCAGCTTAGGAAGATTCGGATCAGCACCTAACTATGGCTACACCTTC
clone size: -
V gene: TRBV11-3
J gene: TRBJ1-2
D gene: -

CDR3 protein: CASSLPGQGNQPQHF
CDR3 DNA: TGTGCCAGCAGTCTCCCGGGACAGGGGAATCAGCCCCAGCATTTT
clone size: few
V gene: TRBV28
J gene: TRBJ1-5
D gene: TRBD1

CDR3 protein: CASSQDLRGVGYGYTF
CDR3 DNA: TGTGCCAGCAGCCAAGATTTGAGGGGGGTCGGGTATGGCTACACCTTC
clone size: -
V gene: TRBV4-2
J gene: TRBJ1-2
D gene: -

CDR3 protein: CSVEDPGVGGTDTQYF
CDR3 DNA: TGCAGCGTTGAAGACCCGGGGGTAGGGGGCACGGATACGCAGTATTTT
clone size: -
V gene: TRBV29-1
J gene: TRBJ2-3
D gene: -

CDR3 protein: CASSLSGQMNTEAFF
CDR3 DNA: TGCGCCAGCAGCTTGTCGGGGCAGATGAACACTGAAGCTTTCTTT
clone size: -
V gene: TRBV5-1
J gene: TRBJ1-1
D gene: -

CDR3 protein: CACSAIGGRTEAFF
CDR3 DNA: TGTGCCTGCAGCGCGATTGGGGGGAGAACTGAAGCTTTCTTT
clone size: -
V gene: TRBV30
J gene: TRBJ1-1
D gene: -

CDR3 protein: CSVLWGNIQYF
CDR3 DNA: TGCAGCGTCCTCTGGGGAAACATTCAGTACTTC
clone size: -
V gene: TRBV29-1
J gene: TRBJ2-4
D gene: -

CDR3 protein: CASSWQTGPNEKLFF
CDR3 DNA: TGCGCCAGCAGCTGGCAGACAGGGCCGAATGAAAAACTGTTTTTT
clone size: -
V gene: TRBV5-1
J gene: TRBJ1-4
D gene: TRBD1

CDR3 protein: CSVEYGRPGEDTQYF
CDR3 DNA: TGCAGCGTTGAATACGGGAGGCCGGGCGAAGATACGCAGTATTTT
clone size: -
V gene: TRBV29-1
J gene: TRBJ2-3
D gene: TRBD2

CDR3 protein: CASSWGQGPDTQYF
CDR3 DNA: TGTGCCAGCAGCTGGGGACAGGGGCCAGATACGCAGTATTTT
clone size: -
V gene: TRBV7-3
J gene: TRBJ2-3
D gene: TRBD1

CDR3 protein: CASRLTGSVYEQYF
CDR3 DNA: TGTGCCAGCAGATTGACAGGGTCGGTCTACGAGCAGTACTTC
clone size: -
V gene: TRBV27
J gene: TRBJ2-7
D gene: TRBD1

CDR3 protein: CASSTGLAAYHEQFF
CDR3 DNA: TGTGCCAGCAGCACGGGACTAGCGGCTTACCATGAGCAGTTCTTC
clone size: few
V gene: TRBV7-9
J gene: TRBJ2-1
D gene: TRBD2

CDR3 protein: CSVVPTRTDTQYF
CDR3 DNA: TGCAGCGTTGTGCCTACAAGAACAGATACGCAGTATTTT
clone size: -
V gene: TRBV29-1
J gene: TRBJ2-3
D gene: -

CDR3 protein: CASSVSGTGSYEQYF
CDR3 DNA: TGTGCCAGCAGCGTGTCCGGGACAGGCTCCTACGAGCAGTACTTC
clone size: -
V gene: TRBV9
J gene: TRBJ2-7
D gene: TRBD1

CDR3 protein: CASSQGRAPNIQYF
CDR3 DNA: TGCGCCAGCAGCCAAGGGAGGGCCCCAAACATTCAGTACTTC
clone size: -
V gene: TRBV4-3
J gene: TRBJ2-4
D gene: -

CDR3 protein: CASSEALGPRGGYTF
CDR3 DNA: TGTGCCAGCAGTGAAGCGCTAGGTCCACGCGGTGGCTACACCTTC
clone size: -
V gene: TRBV2
J gene: TRBJ1-2
D gene: -

CDR3 protein: CASSLSQGYEQYF
CDR3 DNA: TGTGCCAGCAGCTTATCCCAGGGCTACGAGCAGTACTTC
clone size: -
V gene: TRBV7-9
J gene: TRBJ2-7
D gene: -

CDR3 protein: CASSSSRDYGTDTQYF
CDR3 DNA: TGTGCCAGCAGCTCTTCCCGGGACTACGGCACAGATACGCAGTATTTT
clone size: -
V gene: TRBV13
J gene: TRBJ2-3
D gene: TRBD2

CDR3 protein: CASSDGLARGVNEQFF
CDR3 DNA: TGCGCCAGCAGTGACGGACTAGCGAGGGGAGTCAATGAGCAGTTCTTC
clone size: -
V gene: TRBV5-1
J gene: TRBJ2-1
D gene: TRBD2

CDR3 protein: CATSRVTGSSGNTIYF
CDR3 DNA: TGTGCCACCAGCAGAGTGACAGGAAGCTCTGGAAACACCATATATTTT
clone size: -
V gene: TRBV15
J gene: TRBJ1-3
D gene: -

CDR3 protein: CASSPDRGGQPQHF
CDR3 DNA: TGTGCCAGCAGCCCTGACAGGGGCGGTCAGCCCCAGCATTTT
clone size: -
V gene: TRBV11-2
J gene: TRBJ1-5
D gene: TRBD1

CDR3 protein: CASSPGTSGRYEQYF
CDR3 DNA: TGTGCCAGCAGCCCCGGGACTAGCGGGAGGTACGAGCAGTACTTC
clone size: -
V gene: TRBV7-9
J gene: TRBJ2-7
D gene: TRBD2

CDR3 protein: CASSLGASLSF
CDR3 DNA: TGTGCCAGCAGCCTTGGGGCCTCATTGTCGTTC
clone size: -
V gene: TRBV7-2
J gene: TRBJ2-7
D gene: -

CDR3 protein: CASSLLSGGSYEQYF
CDR3 DNA: TGCGCCAGCAGCTTACTGAGCGGGGGGTCCTACGAGCAGTACTTC
clone size: once
V gene: TRBV5-1
J gene: TRBJ2-7
D gene: TRBD2